This TCR beta chain was sequenced for a study of blood T cell repertoires in COVID-19. Per the authors' pipeline: Researchers report that nucleated cell counts were estimated from reference gene primer amplification. Data came from immunoSEQ multiplex PCR; TCRdb stores just in-frame clones and leaves some out. The V and J calls and clone size are taken from that table; D and trimming were inferred from the DNA. Among over 150,000 clones listed, around 80% were seen once. Trimming left V 2 bases short and J 6 bases short, with 8 bases between. The CDR3 consists of 12 residues. Germline V gives CDR1 MNHNS, CDR2 SASEGT.

The chain uses TRBV6-1 and TRBJ2-7; no clear D gene. The sequencing sample was made of peripheral blood. The sequence was collected from an elderly woman with active or convalescent COVID-19. CDR3 bases: TGTGCCAGCAGTGAATTCGGGTTCGAGCAGTACTTC. Its translation is CASSEFGFEQYF.